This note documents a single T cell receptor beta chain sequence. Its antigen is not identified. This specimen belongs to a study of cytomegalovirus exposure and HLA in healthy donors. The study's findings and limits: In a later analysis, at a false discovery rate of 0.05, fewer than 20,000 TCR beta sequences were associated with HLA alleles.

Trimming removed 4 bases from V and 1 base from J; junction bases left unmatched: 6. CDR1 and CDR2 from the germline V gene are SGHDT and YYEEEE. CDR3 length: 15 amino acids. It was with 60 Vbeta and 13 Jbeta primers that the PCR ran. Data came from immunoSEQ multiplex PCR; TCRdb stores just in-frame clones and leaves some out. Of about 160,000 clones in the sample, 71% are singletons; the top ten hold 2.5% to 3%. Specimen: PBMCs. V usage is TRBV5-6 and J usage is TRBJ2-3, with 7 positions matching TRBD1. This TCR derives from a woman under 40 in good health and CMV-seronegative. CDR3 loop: CASSTGDIRTDTQYF. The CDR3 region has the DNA TGTGCCAGCAGCACAGGGGACATCCGCACAGATACGCAGTATTTT.